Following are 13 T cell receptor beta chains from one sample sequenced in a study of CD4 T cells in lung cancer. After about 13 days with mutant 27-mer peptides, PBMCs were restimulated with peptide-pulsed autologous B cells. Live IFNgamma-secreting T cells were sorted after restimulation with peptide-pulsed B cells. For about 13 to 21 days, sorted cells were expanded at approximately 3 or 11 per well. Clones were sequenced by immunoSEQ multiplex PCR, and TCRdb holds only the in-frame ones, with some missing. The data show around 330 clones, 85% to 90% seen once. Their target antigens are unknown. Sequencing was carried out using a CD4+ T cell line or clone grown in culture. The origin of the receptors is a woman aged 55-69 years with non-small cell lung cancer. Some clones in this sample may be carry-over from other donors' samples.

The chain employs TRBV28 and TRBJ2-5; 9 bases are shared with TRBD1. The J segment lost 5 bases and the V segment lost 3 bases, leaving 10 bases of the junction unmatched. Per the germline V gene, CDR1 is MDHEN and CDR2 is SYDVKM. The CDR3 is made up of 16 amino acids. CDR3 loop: CASSLDPTGGLETQYF. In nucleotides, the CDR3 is TGTGCCAGCAGTTTGGACCCGACAGGGGGGTTGGAGACCCAGTACTTC.

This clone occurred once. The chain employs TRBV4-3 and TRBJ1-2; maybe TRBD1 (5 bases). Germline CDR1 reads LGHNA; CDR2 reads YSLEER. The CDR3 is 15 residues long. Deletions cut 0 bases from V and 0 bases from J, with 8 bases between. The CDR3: CASSQDREANYGYTF. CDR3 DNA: TGCGCCAGCAGCCAAGACAGGGAAGCTAACTATGGCTACACCTTC.

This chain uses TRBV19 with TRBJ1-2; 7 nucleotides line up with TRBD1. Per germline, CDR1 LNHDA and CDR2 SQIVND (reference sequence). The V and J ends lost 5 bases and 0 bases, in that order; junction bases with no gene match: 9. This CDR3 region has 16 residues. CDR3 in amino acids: CASSPSGTAANYGYTF. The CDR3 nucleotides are TGTGCCAGTAGTCCCAGCGGGACAGCCGCTAACTATGGCTACACCTTC.

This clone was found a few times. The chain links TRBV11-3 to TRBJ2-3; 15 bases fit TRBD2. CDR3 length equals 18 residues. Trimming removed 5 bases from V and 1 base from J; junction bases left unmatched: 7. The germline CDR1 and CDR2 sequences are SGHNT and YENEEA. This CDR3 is CASSASRTSGGGTDTQYF. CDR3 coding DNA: TGTGCCAGCAGCGCCTCACGGACTAGCGGGGGGGGCACAGATACGCAGTATTTT.

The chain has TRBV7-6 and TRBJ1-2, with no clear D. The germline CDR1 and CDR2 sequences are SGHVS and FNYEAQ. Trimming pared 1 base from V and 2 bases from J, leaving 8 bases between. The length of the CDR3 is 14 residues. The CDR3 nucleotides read TGTGCCAGCAGCTTAGAGGCAGTAAACTATGGCTACACCTTC. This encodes CASSLEAVNYGYTF. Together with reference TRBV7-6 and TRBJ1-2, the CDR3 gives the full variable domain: GAGVSQSPRYKVTKRGQDVALRCDPISGHVSLYWYRQALGQGPEFLTYFNYEAQQDKSGLPNDRFSAERPEGSISTLTIQRTEQRDSAMYRCASSLEAVNYGYTFGSGTRLTVV.

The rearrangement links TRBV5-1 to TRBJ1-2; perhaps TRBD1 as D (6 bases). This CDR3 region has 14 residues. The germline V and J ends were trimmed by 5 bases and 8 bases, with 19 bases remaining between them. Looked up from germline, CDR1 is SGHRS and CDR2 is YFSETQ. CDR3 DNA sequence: TGCGCCAGCAGACGCGAAACAGGGACCCCCGGCTACACCTTC. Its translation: CASRRETGTPGYTF.

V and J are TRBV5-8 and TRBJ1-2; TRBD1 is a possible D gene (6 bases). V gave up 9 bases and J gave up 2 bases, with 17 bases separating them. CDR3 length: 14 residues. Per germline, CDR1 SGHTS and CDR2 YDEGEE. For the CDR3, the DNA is TGTGCCAACGGGGGGCAGGGCGGGAACTATGGCTACACCTTC. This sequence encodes CANGGQGGNYGYTF.

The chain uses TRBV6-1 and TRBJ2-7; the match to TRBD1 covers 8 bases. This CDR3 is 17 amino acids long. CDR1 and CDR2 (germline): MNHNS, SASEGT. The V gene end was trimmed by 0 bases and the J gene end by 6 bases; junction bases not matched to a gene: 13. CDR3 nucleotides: TGTGCCAGCAGTGAAGCGCTTATAACAGGGGGTCGGGTCGAGCAGTACTTC. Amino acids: CASSEALITGGRVEQYF.

The CDR3 DNA sequence: TGTGCCAGCAGTTACAGCGGTCGGCAGGGTTCGGCTGAAGCTTTCTTT. Translating it yields CASSYSGRQGSAEAFF. The chain carries TRBV6-5 and TRBJ1-1; the D gene is possibly TRBD1 (5 bases). The CDR3 is made up of 16 amino acids. The germline V gene encodes CDR1 MNHEY and CDR2 SVGAGI. The V gene lost 2 bases and the J gene lost 6 bases, with 19 bases spanning the gap.

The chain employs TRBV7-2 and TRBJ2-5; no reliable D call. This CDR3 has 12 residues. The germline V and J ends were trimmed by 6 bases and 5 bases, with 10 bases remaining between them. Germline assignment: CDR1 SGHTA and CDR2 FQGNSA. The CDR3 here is CASSGHLETQYF. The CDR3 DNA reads TGTGCCAGCAGTGGCCACCTGGAGACCCAGTACTTC.

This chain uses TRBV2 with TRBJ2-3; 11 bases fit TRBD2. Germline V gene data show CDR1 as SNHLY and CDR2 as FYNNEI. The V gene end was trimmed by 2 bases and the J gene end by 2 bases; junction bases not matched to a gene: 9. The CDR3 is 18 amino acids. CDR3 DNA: TGTGCCAGCAGTGAACTAGCGGGAGGATCTCTAAACACAGATACGCAGTATTTT. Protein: CASSELAGGSLNTDTQYF.

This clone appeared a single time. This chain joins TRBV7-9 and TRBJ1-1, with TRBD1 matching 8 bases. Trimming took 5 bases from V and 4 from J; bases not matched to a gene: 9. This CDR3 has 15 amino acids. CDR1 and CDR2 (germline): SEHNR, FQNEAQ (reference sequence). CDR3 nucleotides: TGTGCCAGCAGCCGGACAGGGCAAAACCGCACTGAAGCTTTCTTT. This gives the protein CASSRTGQNRTEAFF.

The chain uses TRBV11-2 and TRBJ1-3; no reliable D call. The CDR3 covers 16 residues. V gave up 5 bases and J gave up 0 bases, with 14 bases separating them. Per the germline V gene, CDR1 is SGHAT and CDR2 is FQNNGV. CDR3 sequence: CASSPRSENSGNTIYF. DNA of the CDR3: TGTGCCAGCAGCCCACGTAGCGAAAACTCTGGAAACACCATATATTTT.